Each of the 20 T cell receptor beta chains below was sequenced from the same sample in a study of Ad26.COV2.S vaccination and SARS-CoV-2 variants. Treatment described: around 19 received Ad26.COV2.S at low or high dose, single or two shots; 5 received placebo; per-sample allocation not given. At day 63 after the first vaccine or placebo injection, samples were drawn. Produced via immunoSEQ multiplex PCR; TCRdb's table is partial and in-frame only. The sample lists some 330,000 clones; about 90% were seen once. This material consisted of peripheral blood, taken in a trial of Ad26.COV2.S vaccine versus placebo. The receptors shown here come from a person between 18 and 60 years old who received the Ad26.COV2.S COVID-19 vaccine or a placebo.

The gene calls are TRBV5-6 and TRBJ2-5; D gene ambiguous. With 0 bases removed from V and 3 bases from J, the gap between germline ends came to 9 bases. CDR1 and CDR2 (germline): SGHDT, YYEEEE. The CDR3 length is 14 residues. The CDR3 loop reads CASSLDLGEETQYF. CDR3 DNA sequence: TGTGCCAGCAGCTTGGACCTTGGGGAAGAGACCCAGTACTTC.

This chain links TRBV29-1 with TRBJ2-7; the match to TRBD2 covers 7 bases. Germline CDR1 SQVTM, CDR2 ANQGSEA. The J segment lost 3 bases and the V segment lost 3 bases, leaving 5 bases of the junction unmatched. This CDR3 has 13 amino acids. The CDR3: CSVESPGGYEQYF. The CDR3 DNA reads as TGCAGCGTTGAGTCTCCGGGGGGCTACGAGCAGTACTTC.

The chain links TRBV19 to TRBJ1-6; 7 bases align to TRBD1. Trimming cost V 5 bases and J 4 bases; bases outside gene matches: 2. Germline values: CDR1 LNHDA, CDR2 SQIVND (reference sequence). The CDR3 covers 14 residues. The CDR3 loop reads CASSEGAYNSPLHF. The CDR3 bases are TGTGCCAGTAGTGAGGGGGCGTATAATTCACCCCTCCACTTT.

The genes are TRBV19 and TRBJ2-1; 10 nucleotides line up with TRBD2. Germline CDR1 is LNHDA and CDR2 is SQIVND (reference sequence). The CDR3 has 14 residues. V gave up 9 bases and J gave up 7 bases; unmatched junction bases: 9. In DNA form, the CDR3 reads TGTGCCAGCAGGGAACTAGCGGGGAGGAATGAGCAGTTCTTC. It specifies CASRELAGRNEQFF.

This sequence joins TRBV7-7 and TRBJ2-5; D is ambiguous. The V gene's germline CDR1 is SSHAT and CDR2 FNYEAQ (reference sequence). This CDR3 region has 14 residues. Trimming removed 2 bases at V and 5 bases at J, with 12 bases between. CDR3 loop: CASSLFQSPETQYF. The CDR3 region has the DNA TGTGCCAGCAGCTTATTTCAGTCGCCGGAGACCCAGTACTTC.

The chain carries TRBV5-8 and TRBJ1-5; possibly TRBD1 for D (5 bases). CDR3 length equals 17 residues. Germline V gives CDR1 SGHTS, CDR2 YDEGEE. V was trimmed by 1 base and J by 0 bases, leaving 14 bases between them. The CDR3 reads CASSLLGDSSSNQPQHF. Written as DNA, the CDR3 is TGTGCCAGCAGCTTGCTGGGGGATTCTTCTAGCAATCAGCCCCAGCATTTT.

The chain uses TRBV9 and TRBJ1-5; 8 bases align to TRBD1. Germline V CDR1 and CDR2: SGDLS, YYNGEE. With V trimmed by 0 bases and J by 7 bases, 12 bases remained unmatched. The CDR3 has 17 residues. The CDR3 DNA reads as TGTGCCAGCAGCGTAGGCCAGGGGGCGGCTGCCGAACAGCCCCAGCATTTT. Translated, it gives CASSVGQGAAAEQPQHF.

The chain joins TRBV6-5 to TRBJ1-1; D uncertain. The CDR3 is 13 residues long. The V and J ends lost 5 bases and 1 base respectively, with 8 bases between them. In germline, CDR1 is MNHEY, CDR2 SVGAGI. CDR3 loop: CASSREGNTEAFF. The CDR3 region has the DNA TGTGCCAGCAGTCGTGAGGGGAACACTGAAGCTTTCTTT.

The gene calls are TRBV6-5 and TRBJ1-4; D remains unclear. The V end was cut by 4 bases, the J end by 10 bases, with 22 bases between. This CDR3 region has 16 residues. Germline CDR1 is MNHEY and CDR2 is SVGAGI. CDR3 protein: CASSFASGSLSGKLFF. CDR3 DNA: TGTGCCAGCAGTTTTGCCTCGGGATCCTTGAGCGGAAAACTGTTTTTT.

The genes are TRBV11-2 and TRBJ2-1, with no clear D. Trimming took off 3 bases at V and 0 bases at J, with 15 bases between the two ends. The germline CDR1 and CDR2 sequences are SGHAT and FQNNGV. The CDR3 runs 17 residues. The CDR3 region is CASSFRDQSLSYNEQFF. Here the CDR3 DNA reads TGTGCCAGCAGCTTTCGTGACCAATCGCTCTCCTACAATGAGCAGTTCTTC.

The chain joins TRBV18 to TRBJ2-7; D unclear. V lost 9 bases and J lost 4, with 13 bases in between. This CDR3 comprises 12 residues. CDR1 and CDR2 from the germline V gene are KGHSH and LQKENI. The CDR3 DNA follows: TGTGCCAGTAATTCAGTACCGTACGAGCAGTACGTC. Translating gives CASNSVPYEQYV.

The chain couples TRBV27 to TRBJ1-2; perhaps TRBD1 as D (6 bases). The CDR3 totals 14 residues. Germline V gene data show CDR1 as MNHEY and CDR2 as SMNVEV (reference sequence). The V and J ends lost 8 bases and 0 bases respectively, with 13 bases between them. The CDR3 here is CASSWGGTNYGYTF. The CDR3 bases are TGTGCCAGCTCTTGGGGGGGCACTAACTATGGCTACACCTTC.

The chain joins TRBV30 to TRBJ2-7; tentatively, D is TRBD1 (5 bases). Germline values: CDR1 GTSNPN, CDR2 SVGIG (reference sequence). V dropped 3 bases and J dropped 5 bases, with 8 bases sitting between them. The CDR3 covers 11 residues. Written as DNA, the CDR3 is TGTGCCTGGAGCCAGGGTGACGAGCAGTACGTC. Amino acids: CAWSQGDEQYV.

This clone showed up just once. The chain recombines TRBV20-1 with TRBJ1-5; the D gene is possibly TRBD1 (6 bases). V gave up 3 bases and J gave up 0 bases, with 9 bases separating them. Germline V gives CDR1 DFQATT, CDR2 SNEGSKA (reference sequence). The CDR3 is 14 residues long. CDR3 sequence (DNA): TGCAGTGCTAGTAAGGGGGGTAGCAATCAGCCCCAGCATTTT. Encoded protein: CSASKGGSNQPQHF.

The J gene is TRBJ1-1, the V gene TRBV28; no definite D call. Germline CDR1 and CDR2: MDHEN and SYDVKM. The CDR3 is 11 amino acids. The V and J ends lost 3 bases and 11 bases respectively, with 10 bases between them. The CDR3 sequence is CASSFLYSAFF. The CDR3 region has the DNA TGTGCCAGCAGTTTTTTATACTCGGCTTTCTTT. Complete variable domain (other parts from reference TRBV28 and TRBJ1-1): DVKVTQSSRYLVKRTGEKVFLECVQDMDHENMFWYRQDPGLGLRLIYFSYDVKMKEKGDIPEGYSVSREKKERFSLILESASTNQTSMYLCASSFLYSAFFGQGTRLTVV.

This clone appeared a single time. The chain combines TRBV19 with TRBJ2-2; 7 bases are a match to TRBD1. CDR1 LNHDA and CDR2 SQIVND come from the germline V gene (reference sequence). The CDR3 loop spans 13 amino acids. J gave up 4 bases and V 10 bases, and 6 bases lay outside the gene matches. The DNA of the CDR3 is TGTGCCATCCAGGGGGTGGTCACCGGGGAGCTGTTTTTT. Translated: CAIQGVVTGELFF.

The chain is built from TRBV7-9 and TRBJ2-3; D gene ambiguous. Germline V gene sequence: CDR1 SEHNR, CDR2 FQNEAQ (reference sequence). The V gene lost 5 bases and the J gene lost 0 bases, with 18 bases spanning the gap. This CDR3 has 17 residues. CDR3 in DNA: TGTGCCAGCAGCCATCCCGTGATGGCGGCAAGCACAGATACGCAGTATTTT. Encoded protein: CASSHPVMAASTDTQYF.

The V call is TRBV19, the J call TRBJ2-1; TRBD2 aligns across 8 bases. With 5 bases clipped from V and 6 bases from J, the junction kept 6 bases outside the gene matches. The CDR3 covers 14 residues. Germline V gives CDR1 LNHDA, CDR2 SQIVND (reference sequence). The CDR3 DNA reads TGTGCCAGTAGTCTCAGCGGGAGCAGCAATGAGCAGTTCTTC. This translates into CASSLSGSSNEQFF.

The chain joins TRBV5-4 to TRBJ1-2, with D maybe TRBD1 (5 bases). Germline lookup yields CDR1 SGHNT and CDR2 YYREEE (reference sequence). The length of the CDR3 is 15 residues. V lost 2 bases and J 0 bases, leaving 11 bases between the germline ends. The CDR3 DNA is TGTGCCAGCAGCTTAGGGACCCTTCCTAACTATGGCTACACCTTC. Encoded protein: CASSLGTLPNYGYTF.

V and J are TRBV4-1 and TRBJ2-1, with TRBD1 identical over 7 bases. The CDR3 has 15 residues. Germline V lookup: CDR1 MGHRA, CDR2 YSYEKL. Germline trimming cut 0 bases from V and 8 bases from J; bases unmatched to any gene: 7. The DNA for the CDR3 is TGCGCCAGCAGCCAAGATAGGCCCACAGGGGATGAGCAGTTCTTC. It specifies CASSQDRPTGDEQFF.